This TCR beta chain was identified during a study of blood T cells in healthy people across ages (dated by TCRdb to the mid-2010s). Background for the entire study: In model experiments, template switching captured roughly one uniquely barcoded TCR beta cDNA molecule for every two T cells. Using deep sequencing normalized with unique cDNA molecular identifiers, the study measured how TCR beta repertoire diversity changes with age. Four age groups were formed from the donors: young (average approximately 15 years), middle-aged (approximately 41), aged (62) and long-lived (more than 75). To avoid experimental bias, donors of different ages were spread randomly across the sequencing lanes. Using the same blood draw, the study looked at two additional independent replicas of 1 million unique cDNA reads for two donors, one aged 18 to 30 and the other aged 80 or older. Broad study findings and their caveats: The CMV infection status of donors was not known, potentially confounding age-related changes in expanded clonotypes. A strong correlation was found between observed TCR beta diversity and the percentage of naive T cells measured by flow cytometry. As age increased, observed TCR beta diversity per million T cells dropped in a roughly linear way, and a significant reduction was already evident by age about 40. Total diversity estimates from one million sequenced T cells were considered lower bounds and underestimates. Conclusive comparison of naive and antigen-experienced compartments was prevented by the profiling of bulk unsorted PBMCs. Compared with the aged group, more naive CD4+ T cells, fewer expanded clones and increased TCR diversity were shown by the long-lived group, suggesting age selection.

The roughly 37 donors, aged 6 to 90 years, were systemically healthy Caucasian individuals from Russia. Each donor gave about 9.2 milliliters of peripheral blood, drawn into EDTA-treated Vacutainer tubes. PBMCs were isolated by Ficoll-Paque density-gradient centrifugation, with at least 7 million obtained per sample. Total RNA was extracted from PBMCs with Trizol reagent, with at least 6 micrograms obtained per sample. For every donor, flow cytometry on a PBMC aliquot measured the percentage of naive CD45RAhigh/CD27high T cells. About this clonotype: No antigen is known for it. Base-call qualities are not available, and no considerably larger clone is one nucleotide away.

Library preparation employed 5' RACE. This sample was sequenced with an Illumina HiSeq 2500. The second PCR ran for roughly 6 to 11 cycles and used a J-beta primer mix along with a sample-barcoded 5' primer. Each TCR beta cDNA molecule received a unique molecular identifier from a template-switch 5' adaptor carrying 12 random nucleotides. Each sample yielded at least 3 million CDR3-containing paired-end reads. First-strand cDNA synthesis was performed from all RNA using the Mint cDNA synthesis kit, with priming by a TRBC-specific oligonucleotide. All cDNA was treated with uracil-DNA glycosylase and then went through a first 18-cycle PCR with the universal primers M1SS and BC2_uni_R. On the study's bioinformatics: For normalization, 1 million high-quality reads, each with a distinct molecular identifier, were randomly selected from each sample. Reads with shared molecular identifiers were discarded instead of being binned into consensus sequences. MiTCR, with a Q25 quality threshold and the strictest error-elimination algorithm, was used for CDR3 identification, clonotype clustering and error correction. A nonparametric unseen species model with Euler transformation was used to estimate lower-bound total TCR beta diversity. TCRdb ran its own pipeline on the public reads, namely fastp trimming at Q25 and MiXCR clone calling, and kept in-frame beta chains. Each record represents a unique CDR3 protein, reported with the most common genes and DNA among its rows. TCRdb assigned the V and J calls; the authors' analysis was not used. The sample records some 1.4 million distinct CDR3 sequences, roughly 45% of which are singletons. The ten biggest clones cover 7.9% of the sample.

The germline V gene sets CDR1 to SQVTM and CDR2 to ANQGSEA. The CDR3 measures 13 amino acids from cysteine to phenylalanine. Only the CDR3 region is kept as DNA, spanning 39 bases read in frame from base 1. The junction carries 9 bases between V and J, which are trimmed by 3 bases and 4 bases respectively. The sequence derives from a woman aged 18-35 years in good health. The sequence links TRBV29-1 to TRBJ2-2; confidence is insufficient to name the D gene. The sample comprised blood. The CDR3 has the sequence CSVEPQSTGELFF. The bases are TGCAGCGTTGAGCCTCAGAGCACCGGGGAGCTGTTTTTT.